Reported below is one T cell receptor beta chain. Its antigen is not identified. The data belong to a study of neurological immune-mediated disorders. Study results and caveats: Phylogenetic grouping placed 18 of 34 multiple sclerosis patients' repertoires in one related-CDR3 cluster, a possible signature.

The CDR3 runs 15 residues. The V gene end was trimmed by 0 bases and the J gene end by 5 bases; junction bases not matched to a gene: 2. CDR1 and CDR2 (germline): SGHVS, FQNEAQ. The cDNA came from 5'RACE with 10-nucleotide random UMIs. TCRdb reprocessed the 5' RACE reads via MiXCR and lists one record per CDR3 protein. The table lists 50,000 or so distinct CDR3 sequences, around 3.6% of them singletons. Unsorted libraries were prepared from 2 million PBMCs that had been stored at -80 C. Sequences were obtained from PBMCs. The rearrangement joins TRBV7-8 to TRBJ2-1; 9 bases map to TRBD1. This sequence was found in a young man with multiple sclerosis. The CDR3 nucleotides read TGTGCCAGCAGCTTAGCCGGACAGGGGAACAATGAGCAGTTCTTC. Translation: CASSLAGQGNNEQFF. The variable domain in full, with the rest retrieved from reference TRBV7-8 and TRBJ2-1, is GAGVSQSPRYKVAKRGQDVALRCDPISGHVSLFWYQQALGQGPEFLTYFQNEAQLDKSGLPSDRFFAERPEGSVSTLKIQRTQQEDSAVYLCASSLAGQGNNEQFFGPGTRLTVL.